This passage covers 27 T cell receptor beta chains from one sample sequenced in a study of T cell changes during pregnancy in multiple sclerosis. Generated by immunoSEQ multiplex PCR, the TCRdb table keeps only in-frame clones and is missing some. The sample has 60,000 or so clones, 85% to 90% seen once. Source material: peripheral blood from another person, used as feeder cells. The source of these receptors is a human donor whose cells served as feeder cells for cultures in a pregnancy study.

The chain joins TRBV6-5 to TRBJ1-1, with a possible D match to TRBD1 (5 bases). This CDR3 comprises 12 residues. Germline V gene sequence: CDR1 MNHEY, CDR2 SVGAGI. Trimming pared 8 bases from V and 3 bases from J, leaving 10 bases between. The CDR3 DNA reads TGTGCCAGCGCGGGGGGGTACACTGAAGCTTTCTTT. Translating it yields CASAGGYTEAFF.

The chain employs TRBV5-1 and TRBJ2-7, with 11 positions matching TRBD1. The CDR3 is 20 amino acids. V was clipped by 1 base and J by 0 bases; unmatched bases: 15. Germline V gene data show CDR1 as SGHRS and CDR2 as YFSETQ. Here the CDR3 reads CASSLYPGTGGARDSYEQYF. Written as DNA, the CDR3 is TGCGCCAGCAGCTTGTACCCCGGGACAGGGGGTGCGAGGGACTCCTACGAGCAGTACTTC.

The chain employs TRBV18 and TRBJ2-1; D call uncertain. The germline V and J ends were trimmed by 6 bases and 0 bases, with 24 bases remaining between them. Germline assignment: CDR1 KGHSH and CDR2 LQKENI. CDR3 size: 19 residues. The CDR3 bases are TGTGCCAGCTCGACCCGACGCTTATGGCCCTTGGGCTCCTACAATGAGCAGTTCTTC. This codes for CASSTRRLWPLGSYNEQFF.

This sequence joins TRBV28 and TRBJ2-4, with 7 bases aligning to TRBD1. This CDR3 contains 13 residues. With V trimmed by 7 bases and J by 6 bases, 6 bases remained unmatched. Germline V gene lookup returns CDR1 MDHEN and CDR2 SYDVKM. CDR3 bases: TGTGCCAGCACCCGACAGGGTGGAAACATTCAGTACTTC. Protein sequence: CASTRQGGNIQYF.

The chain joins TRBV27 to TRBJ1-5; D uncertain. The V gene lost 11 bases and the J gene lost 0 bases, with 14 bases spanning the gap. Germline CDR1 MNHEY, CDR2 SMNVEV (reference sequence). The CDR3 runs to 14 residues. CDR3 region: CARDLCYSNQPQHF. The CDR3 DNA sequence: TGTGCCCGCGATCTGTGTTATAGCAATCAGCCCCAGCATTTT.

This chain joins TRBV29-1 and TRBJ2-2; TRBD2 aligns across 8 bases. The trim removed 1 base at V and 6 bases at J, leaving 7 bases unmatched. The CDR3 runs 15 residues. Germline loops: CDR1 SQVTM, CDR2 ANQGSEA. The CDR3 nucleotides are TGCAGCGTTGAAGGCAGCGGGAGAAGGGCCGGGGAGCTGTTTTTT. Encoded protein: CSVEGSGRRAGELFF.

A word on this clone: The sample carries other DNA sequences with the same CDR3. J is TRBJ2-7 and V is TRBV18; D may be TRBD2 (6 bases). V was trimmed by 3 bases and J by 5 bases, leaving 8 bases between them. The CDR3 extends over 12 amino acids. CDR1 and CDR2 (germline): KGHSH, LQKENI. CDR3 DNA sequence: TGTGCCAGCTCACCCGGGGGTGACGAGCAGTACTTC. This sequence encodes CASSPGGDEQYF.

The chain carries TRBV6-1 and TRBJ2-7; TRBD2 agrees at 8 bases. Germline trimming cut 2 bases from V and 2 bases from J; bases unmatched to any gene: 5. CDR1 and CDR2 from the germline V gene are MNHNS and SASEGT. The CDR3 has 15 residues. The CDR3 DNA sequence: TGTGCCAGCAGTGAACGGGGGGGCTCTACCTACGAGCAGTACTTC. Translated: CASSERGGSTYEQYF.

The chain uses TRBV6-5 and TRBJ1-1, with a tentative D call TRBD1 (6 bases). The V and J ends lost 0 bases and 5 bases respectively, with 13 bases between them. The germline V gene encodes CDR1 MNHEY and CDR2 SVGAGI. The CDR3 spans 15 residues. The CDR3 protein is CASSYSVGGGTEAFF. CDR3 in DNA: TGTGCCAGCAGTTACTCCGTGGGGGGCGGGACTGAAGCTTTCTTT.

The chain employs TRBV28 and TRBJ2-3; 12 positions match TRBD1. CDR1 and CDR2 from the germline V gene are MDHEN and SYDVKM. J gave up 5 bases and V 4 bases, and 7 bases lay outside the gene matches. This CDR3 has 16 amino acids. The CDR3 DNA is TGTGCCAGCAGTTACTTGGGACAGGGGGCTGGAGATACGCAGTATTTT. It codes for CASSYLGQGAGDTQYF.

The chain links TRBV7-2 to TRBJ2-5; TRBD1 matches 8 bases. V trimming: 5 bases; J trimming: 0 bases; junction bases outside the gene matches: 17. Germline CDR1 reads SGHTA; CDR2 reads FQGNSA. The CDR3 has 19 residues. The CDR3 is CASSLTPLGTGGYQETQYF. CDR3 DNA sequence: TGTGCCAGCAGCCTCACACCTTTGGGGACAGGAGGGTACCAAGAGACCCAGTACTTC. Filled out from reference TRBV7-2 and TRBJ2-5, the complete variable domain reads GAGVSQSPSNKVTEKGKDVELRCDPISGHTALYWYRQSLGQGLEFLIYFQGNSAPDKSGLPSDRFSAERTGGSVSTLTIQRTQQEDSAVYLCASSLTPLGTGGYQETQYFGPGTRLLVL.

This chain uses TRBV5-8 with TRBJ2-5, with 12 bases identical to TRBD2. The J call may be faulty, since TRBJ2-7 better matches the DNA end. The CDR3 loop spans 15 amino acids. Germline V gene data show CDR1 as SGHTS and CDR2 as YDEGEE. CDR3 sequence: CASSLGLAGVSEQYF. DNA of the CDR3: TGTGCCAGCAGCTTGGGACTAGCGGGAGTTAGCGAGCAGTACTTC.

The chain links TRBV10-3 to TRBJ2-1; tentatively, D is TRBD1 (5 bases). Germline CDR1 reads ENHRY; CDR2 reads SYGVKD. V was trimmed by 2 bases and J by 14 bases, leaving 13 bases between them. The CDR3 extends over 12 amino acids. In DNA form, the CDR3 reads TGTGCCATCAGTGAGAAGGGGCCTTATAAGTTCTTC. It codes for CAISEKGPYKFF.

The chain has TRBV5-4 and TRBJ2-2, with D possibly TRBD2 on 5 matching bases. This CDR3 is built from 17 residues. Trimming removed 4 bases from V and 4 bases from J, with 20 bases in between. CDR1 is SGHNT, CDR2 YYREEE, per germline (reference sequence). The CDR3 sequence is CASSRGLGDVFTGELFF. CDR3 DNA: TGTGCCAGCAGCCGCGGCCTGGGAGATGTTTTCACCGGGGAGCTGTTTTTT.

V gene TRBV7-3 combines with J gene TRBJ1-1; a possible D gene is TRBD1 (6 bases). CDR1 and CDR2 from the germline V gene are SGHTA and FQGTGA. The CDR3 covers 13 residues. The V and J ends lost 5 bases and 3 bases respectively, with 10 bases between them. The CDR3 DNA is TGTGCCAGCAGCCCAGGACAGTACACTGAAGCTTTCTTT. Protein product: CASSPGQYTEAFF.

V and J are TRBV5-4 and TRBJ1-3; D is possibly TRBD1 (5 bases). The germline CDR1 and CDR2 sequences are SGHNT and YYREEE (reference sequence). The V and J ends lost 4 bases and 4 bases respectively, with 12 bases between them. This CDR3 has 14 residues. The CDR3 region has the DNA TGTGCCAGCAGCCCGGCAGGGAACGGAAACACCATATATTTT. It specifies CASSPAGNGNTIYF.

V gene TRBV9 combines with J gene TRBJ1-2; D possibly corresponds to TRBD1 (6 bases). V was clipped by 4 bases and J by 5 bases, with 18 bases between them. The germline CDR1 and CDR2 sequences are SGDLS and YYNGEE. The CDR3 is 15 amino acids. The CDR3 sequence is CASSTGQWGPYGYTF. Here the CDR3 DNA reads TGTGCCAGCAGCACCGGACAGTGGGGGCCTTATGGCTACACCTTC.

The rearrangement joins TRBV6-5 to TRBJ1-1; 7 bases are a match to TRBD1. The trim removed 4 bases at V and 7 bases at J, leaving 9 bases unmatched. This CDR3 spans 14 amino acids. The germline V gene encodes CDR1 MNHEY and CDR2 SVGAGI. The CDR3 loop is CASSLMTGSGEAFF. Here the CDR3 DNA reads TGTGCCAGCAGTTTGATGACAGGGTCGGGTGAAGCTTTCTTT.

This clone was recorded once. CDR3 bases: TGTGCCAGTAGTTGGGACTTCTCCTCTGGAAACACCATATATTTT. This gives the protein CASSWDFSSGNTIYF. The chain recombines TRBV19 with TRBJ1-3; TRBD1 is a possible D gene (5 bases). V was shortened by 5 bases and J by 0 bases, with 11 bases between the two germline ends. This CDR3 has 15 residues. Germline V lookup: CDR1 LNHDA, CDR2 SQIVND (reference sequence).

The chain uses TRBV5-1 and TRBJ2-7, with 9 positions matching TRBD1. Trimming took 0 bases from V and 4 from J; bases not matched to a gene: 2. CDR1 and CDR2 (germline): SGHRS, YFSETQ. CDR3 size: 14 residues. The CDR3 protein is CASSLGQGGYEQYF. Here the CDR3 DNA reads TGCGCCAGCAGCTTGGGACAGGGGGGGTACGAGCAGTACTTC. Full variable domain (outside the CDR3, taken from reference TRBV5-1 and TRBJ2-7): KAGVTQTPRYLIKTRGQQVTLSCSPISGHRSVSWYQQTPGQGLQFLFEYFSETQRNKGNFPGRFSGRQFSNSRSEMNVSTLELGDSALYLCASSLGQGGYEQYFGPGTRLTVT.

V usage is TRBV18 and J usage is TRBJ2-7; D may be TRBD1 or TRBD2 (5 bases each). Germline assignment: CDR1 KGHSH and CDR2 LQKENI. CDR3 length: 12 residues. Trimming removed 9 bases at V and 2 bases at J, with 11 bases between. The CDR3: CASGGAAYEQYF. The CDR3 DNA reads TGTGCCAGTGGGGGTGCGGCCTACGAGCAGTACTTC. Looking up the rest from reference TRBV18 and TRBJ2-7 gives the full variable domain: NAGVMQNPRHLVRRRGQEARLRCSPMKGHSHVYWYRQLPEEGLKFMVYLQKENIIDESGMPKERFSAEFPKEGPSILRIQQVVRGDSAAYFCASGGAAYEQYFGPGTRLTVT.

V usage is TRBV16 and J usage is TRBJ1-2; no definite D call. The CDR3 is made up of 12 amino acids. Trimming removed 1 base from V and 5 bases from J, with 5 bases in between. Germline-derived CDR1 and CDR2 are KGHSY and FQNENV. DNA for the CDR3: TGTGCCAGCAGCCAATTGGGGTATGGCTACACCTTC. This encodes CASSQLGYGYTF. Full variable domain (outside the CDR3, taken from reference TRBV16 and TRBJ1-2): GEEVAQTPKHLVRGEGQKAKLYCAPIKGHSYVFWYQQVLKNEFKFLISFQNENVFDETGMPKERFSAKCLPNSPCSLEIQATKLEDSAVYFCASSQLGYGYTFGSGTRLTVV.

The chain links TRBV5-6 to TRBJ2-7; TRBD1 might be the D (6 bases). There are 12 residues in the CDR3. Germline CDR1 reads SGHDT; CDR2 reads YYEEEE. Trimming removed 5 bases at V and 5 bases at J, with 11 bases between. The chain's CDR3 is CASRQGLNEQYF. The CDR3 DNA reads TGTGCCAGCAGACAGGGCCTAAACGAGCAGTACTTC.

The chain is built from TRBV4-1 and TRBJ2-1, with 7 bases aligning to TRBD1. Per the germline V gene, CDR1 is MGHRA and CDR2 is YSYEKL. Unmatched junction bases numbered 3, after V lost 1 base and J lost 6 bases. This CDR3 contains 14 residues. The CDR3 DNA sequence: TGCGCCAGCAGCCAAGTAGGACAGGTCAATGAGCAGTTCTTC. Translation: CASSQVGQVNEQFF.

The V gene is TRBV30, the J gene TRBJ1-2, with D perhaps matching TRBD1 (5 bases). CDR3 length: 11 residues. Germline assignment: CDR1 GTSNPN and CDR2 SVGIG (reference sequence). The CDR3 DNA reads TGTGCTGCGACAGCGAACTATGGCTACACCTTC. Its protein product is CAATANYGYTF.

This chain connects TRBV2 to TRBJ2-3; 7 nucleotides agree with TRBD1. The CDR3 consists of 16 residues. Germline V gene sequence: CDR1 SNHLY, CDR2 FYNNEI. With 6 bases clipped from V and 0 bases from J, the junction kept 9 bases outside the gene matches. DNA of the CDR3: TGTGCCAGCAGCGTGGACAGGTACCGTAGCACAGATACGCAGTATTTT. This gives the protein CASSVDRYRSTDTQYF.

The chain links TRBV13 to TRBJ2-2; D is ambiguous. V gave up 6 bases and J gave up 4 bases, with 15 bases separating them. The CDR3 spans 15 residues. Germline-derived CDR1 and CDR2 are PRHDT and FYEKMQ (reference sequence). The CDR3 region is CASSPSGSVTGELFF. The CDR3 nucleotides read TGTGCCAGCAGTCCCTCAGGATCTGTCACCGGGGAGCTGTTTTTT.